These 30 T cell receptor beta chains came from one sample sequenced in a study of beta chain features in type 1 diabetes. Findings and limits, study-wide: Shortening that was moderate but significant affected the TCRB CDR3s of Type 1 diabetes patients in all four CD4+ subsets.

These receptors lack a known antigen. Isolated RNA was reverse transcribed in full, so expressed TCRB transcripts were sequenced. Sequenced by immunoSEQ multiplex PCR; TCRdb stores in-frame clones only, minus some. The data contain some 350,000 clones, about 14% of them singletons. Sequencing input: naive CD4+ T cells from blood. All receptors derive from a woman aged 18-29 years with type 1 diabetes.

This clone was picked up a small number of times. The chain links TRBV5-4 to TRBJ2-1, with 9 bases lining up with TRBD2. Germline CDR1 is SGHNT and CDR2 is YYREEE (reference sequence). The CDR3 contains 15 residues. Trimming at V came to 4 bases and at J to 1 base, leaving 3 bases not matched to a gene. As DNA, the CDR3 is TGTGCCAGCAGCACGACTAGCGGTTCCTACAATGAGCAGTTCTTC. This translates into CASSTTSGSYNEQFF.

This clone was counted between two and nine times. The chain employs TRBV5-4 and TRBJ2-1, with 15 bases fitting TRBD2. Germline CDR1 is SGHNT and CDR2 is YYREEE (reference sequence). The CDR3 spans 15 residues. Unmatched junction bases numbered 3, after V lost 3 bases and J lost 8 bases. As DNA, the CDR3 is TGTGCCAGCAGCTACGGACTAGCGGGAGGGGATGAGCAGTTCTTC. Translation gives CASSYGLAGGDEQFF.

In this sample, this clone turned up a few times. J is TRBJ2-7 and V is TRBV7-9; maybe TRBD1 (6 bases). V was trimmed by 5 bases and J by 3 bases, leaving 8 bases between them. Germline V gives CDR1 SEHNR, CDR2 FQNEAQ (reference sequence). The length of the CDR3 is 12 residues. This chain's CDR3 is CASSEGDYEQYV. In DNA, the CDR3 is TGTGCCAGCAGCGAGGGGGACTACGAGCAGTACGTC.

This clone has just a few counts. This chain joins TRBV5-1 and TRBJ2-1, with 8 bases matching TRBD2. Germline loops: CDR1 SGHRS, CDR2 YFSETQ. V lost 5 bases to trimming and J lost 1 base; unmatched junction nucleotides: 5. This CDR3 is 15 amino acids long. The CDR3 is CASRQREWSYNEQFF. The CDR3 bases are TGCGCCAGCAGGCAGCGGGAGTGGTCCTACAATGAGCAGTTCTTC.

J is TRBJ2-7 and V is TRBV6-5, with a tentative D call TRBD1 (6 bases). Per the germline V gene, CDR1 is MNHEY and CDR2 is SVGAGI. CDR3 length equals 13 residues. V lost 5 bases and J lost 2, with 10 bases in between. Written as DNA, the CDR3 is TGTGCCAGCAGTCAGGGGTTCGCCTACGAGCAGTACGTC. Protein product: CASSQGFAYEQYV.

The chain has TRBV7-9 and TRBJ2-5, with 9 bases that match TRBD2. J lost 5 bases, V lost 0 bases, and 16 bases had no gene match. This CDR3 is built from 19 residues. Germline CDR1 reads SEHNR; CDR2 reads FQNEAQ (reference sequence). The CDR3 loop is CASSLARGTSQSPGETQYF. The CDR3, as DNA: TGTGCCAGCAGCTTAGCGCGGGGGACTAGCCAATCTCCGGGGGAGACCCAGTACTTC. Full variable domain (remainder filled in from reference TRBV7-9 and TRBJ2-5): DTGVSQNPRHKITKRGQNVTFRCDPISEHNRLYWYRQTLGQGPEFLTYFQNEAQLEKSRLLSDRFSAERPKGSFSTLEIQRTEQGDSAMYLCASSLARGTSQSPGETQYFGPGTRLLVL.

The chain has TRBV11-3 and TRBJ2-1; 9 bases match TRBD2. Germline assignment: CDR1 SGHNT and CDR2 YENEEA. Losses at the gene ends were 4 bases for V and 1 base for J; bases not matched to a gene: 2. CDR3 length equals 15 residues. CDR3 residues: CASSSAGGSYNEQFF. The CDR3 DNA is TGTGCCAGCAGCTCAGCGGGAGGTTCCTACAATGAGCAGTTCTTC.

The CDR3 spells CASNWDNPGTGELFF. DNA for the CDR3: TGTGCCAGCAATTGGGACAACCCGGGCACCGGGGAGCTGTTTTTT. V usage is TRBV2 and J usage is TRBJ2-2; a weak D match, TRBD1 (6 bases). V was pared by 7 bases and J by 4 bases, with 16 bases between. CDR3 size: 15 residues. The germline V gene has CDR1 SNHLY and CDR2 FYNNEI.

This clone occurred a few times. The V and J genes are TRBV2 and TRBJ1-5, with 8 bases lining up with TRBD1. CDR1 is SNHLY, CDR2 FYNNEI, per germline. This CDR3 contains 13 residues. Trimming took 10 bases from V and 6 from J; bases not matched to a gene: 8. CDR3 nucleotide sequence: TGTGCCACTGGACAGGGAGTAGGTCAGCCCCAGCATTTT. Encoded protein: CATGQGVGQPQHF. Variable domain in full (rest from reference TRBV2 and TRBJ1-5): EPEVTQTPSHQVTQMGQEVILRCVPISNHLYFYWYRQILGQKVEFLVSFYNNEISEKSEIFDDQFSVERPDGSNFTLKIRSTKLEDSAMYFCATGQGVGQPQHFGDGTRLSIL.

This clone occurred a few times. The chain couples TRBV25-1 to TRBJ2-4; D might be TRBD1 (6 bases). This CDR3 has 13 residues. Germline V gives CDR1 MGHDK, CDR2 SYGVNS. The V and J ends lost 10 bases and 7 bases respectively, with 17 bases between them. The CDR3 loop reads CATEGRGSNIQYF. Here the CDR3 DNA reads TGTGCCACCGAGGGCAGGGGCTCCAACATTCAGTACTTC.

This clone has just a few counts. V gene TRBV7-9 combines with J gene TRBJ2-7; D gene unclear. This CDR3 has 12 residues. From germline, CDR1 is SEHNR and CDR2 FQNEAQ (reference sequence). Between the trimmed V and J ends, which lost 7 bases and 4 bases, there was a span of 11 bases. The CDR3 nucleotides are TGTGCCAGCACCCAAACGGGTTACGAGCAGTACTTC. As protein: CASTQTGYEQYF.

This chain connects TRBV10-3 to TRBJ2-3, with 9 bases identical to TRBD2. This CDR3 contains 14 residues. Per the germline V gene, CDR1 is ENHRY and CDR2 is SYGVKD. J was trimmed by 2 bases and V by 6 bases; bases with no gene match: 3. CDR3 sequence (DNA): TGTGCCATCAGGAAGCGGGGGGTCACAGATACGCAGTATTTT. Amino acids: CAIRKRGVTDTQYF.

This clone turned up a few times. The chain links TRBV28 to TRBJ2-5, with 15 bases lining up with TRBD2. J gave up 5 bases and V 6 bases, and 7 bases lay outside the gene matches. This CDR3 spans 16 amino acids. CDR1 and CDR2 from the germline V gene are MDHEN and SYDVKM. The CDR3, as DNA: TGTGCCAGCAGACCTCGGGGACTAGCGGGAGGCGAGACCCAGTACTTC. Translated, it gives CASRPRGLAGGETQYF.

A few counts support this clone. The chain has TRBV5-1 and TRBJ2-7; TRBD1 agrees at 10 bases. This CDR3 has 16 residues. After removal of 4 bases from V and 2 bases from J, the junction contained 9 bases not matched to a gene. Germline V gives CDR1 SGHRS, CDR2 YFSETQ. CDR3 sequence: CASSAGTGVPAYEQYF. CDR3 DNA: TGCGCCAGCAGCGCCGGGACAGGGGTGCCCGCCTACGAGCAGTACTTC.

The chain employs TRBV7-9 and TRBJ2-7; weak D call: TRBD1 (6 bases). Germline V lookup: CDR1 SEHNR, CDR2 FQNEAQ (reference sequence). V was pared by 5 bases and J by 1 base, with 9 bases between. This CDR3 is built from 13 residues. Here the CDR3 DNA reads TGTGCCAGCAGCAACAGGGTATCCTACGAGCAGTACTTC. Its translation: CASSNRVSYEQYF.

This clone was picked up a small number of times. V gene TRBV25-1 combines with J gene TRBJ2-2; 10 bases fit TRBD1. Trimming took 3 bases from V and 6 from J; bases not matched to a gene: 4. The CDR3 totals 15 residues. Germline CDR1 is MGHDK and CDR2 is SYGVNS. The DNA of the CDR3 is TGTGCCAGCAGTGACGACGGGACAGGGGCCGGGGAGCTGTTTTTT. It encodes CASSDDGTGAGELFF.

This rearrangement joins TRBV30 to TRBJ1-2; possible D gene TRBD1, 6 bases. Per germline, CDR1 GTSNPN and CDR2 SVGIG (reference sequence). The V end was cut by 5 bases, the J end by 4 bases, with 8 bases between. CDR3 length: 11 residues. The CDR3 sequence is CAWGTSYGYTF. CDR3 in DNA: TGTGCCTGGGGGACAAGCTATGGCTACACCTTC. The variable domain in full, completed from reference TRBV30 and TRBJ1-2, reads SQTIHQWPATLVQPVGSPLSLECTVEGTSNPNLYWYRQAAGRGLQLLFYSVGIGQISSEVPQNLSASRPQDRQFILSSKKLLLSDSGFYLCAWGTSYGYTFGSGTRLTVV.

This clone was detected a few times. The gene calls are TRBV5-4 and TRBJ1-1; 8 bases line up with TRBD1. V dropped 4 bases and J dropped 3; count of bases not matched to a gene: 8. CDR3 length: 15 residues. The germline V gene has CDR1 SGHNT and CDR2 YYREEE (reference sequence). CDR3 DNA sequence: TGTGCCAGCAGCCCAGTCCAGGGGGCAGACACTGAAGCTTTCTTT. Protein sequence: CASSPVQGADTEAFF.

The gene calls are TRBV20-1 and TRBJ2-1, with 8 bases matching TRBD2. In germline, CDR1 is DFQATT, CDR2 SNEGSKA (reference sequence). The CDR3 loop spans 11 amino acids. Trimming took 7 bases from V and 11 from J; bases not matched to a gene: 7. The DNA of the CDR3 is TGCAGTGTAAGGGCGGGAGGAAAGCAGTTCTTC. Translation: CSVRAGGKQFF.

The CDR3 DNA sequence: TGTGCCAGCAGCAGACAGGGTGGTGGGGCCAACGTCCTGACTTTC. Its translation: CASSRQGGGANVLTF. The rearrangement joins TRBV5-4 to TRBJ2-6; 7 nucleotides agree with TRBD1. The CDR3 has 15 residues. Trimming at V came to 4 bases and at J to 3 bases, leaving 4 bases not matched to a gene. Germline V gene sequence: CDR1 SGHNT, CDR2 YYREEE (reference sequence).

The table lists this clone with a few counts. The chain carries TRBV5-4 and TRBJ2-5; no clear D gene. Trimming shortened V by 1 base and J by 0 bases, and 4 bases separated the two germline ends. Germline CDR1 reads SGHNT; CDR2 reads YYREEE (reference sequence). The CDR3 totals 13 residues. The chain's CDR3 is CASSLTDQETQYF. The CDR3 nucleotides read TGTGCCAGCAGCTTGACGGACCAAGAGACCCAGTACTTC. Supplemented by reference TRBV5-4 and TRBJ2-5, the full variable domain reads ETGVTQSPTHLIKTRGQQVTLRCSSQSGHNTVSWYQQALGQGPQFIFQYYREEENGRGNFPPRFSGLQFPNYSSELNVNALELDDSALYLCASSLTDQETQYFGPGTRLLVL.

This clone turned up a few times. The chain joins TRBV7-9 to TRBJ1-2; 7 nucleotides agree with TRBD1. The trim removed 5 bases at V and 12 bases at J, leaving 9 bases unmatched. CDR3 size: 12 residues. Germline-derived CDR1 and CDR2 are SEHNR and FQNEAQ (reference sequence). The CDR3 region is CASSDGQVDDTF. CDR3 DNA: TGTGCCAGCAGCGACGGACAGGTGGACGACACCTTC.

This clone was counted between two and nine times. This chain joins TRBV7-2 and TRBJ2-1; 7 bases line up with TRBD2. Germline-derived CDR1 and CDR2 are SGHTA and FQGNSA. The ends lost 7 bases at V and 5 bases at J; junction bases unmatched: 8. This CDR3 spans 14 amino acids. DNA of the CDR3: TGTGCCAGCACGAGGACTAGGGATAACAATGAGCAGTTCTTC. Amino acid sequence: CASTRTRDNNEQFF.

This clone was detected a few times. The gene calls are TRBV30 and TRBJ2-5; 16 nucleotides align to TRBD2. Germline loops: CDR1 GTSNPN, CDR2 SVGIG (reference sequence). This CDR3 has 16 amino acids. The trim removed 3 bases at V and 5 bases at J, leaving 6 bases unmatched. CDR3 amino acids: CAWRTGTSGRGETQYF. The DNA of the CDR3 is TGTGCCTGGAGAACCGGGACTAGCGGGAGGGGGGAGACCCAGTACTTC.

The V and J genes are TRBV30 and TRBJ1-2; D gene unclear. Germline CDR1 reads GTSNPN; CDR2 reads SVGIG (reference sequence). The V gene lost 5 bases and the J gene lost 4 bases, with 5 bases spanning the gap. This CDR3 has 10 amino acids. CDR3 in DNA: TGTGCCTGGGCCAGCTATGGCTACACCTTC. It codes for CAWASYGYTF. Filled out from reference TRBV30 and TRBJ1-2, the complete variable domain reads SQTIHQWPATLVQPVGSPLSLECTVEGTSNPNLYWYRQAAGRGLQLLFYSVGIGQISSEVPQNLSASRPQDRQFILSSKKLLLSDSGFYLCAWASYGYTFGSGTRLTVV.

This clone was seen only a few times. This chain links TRBV27 with TRBJ2-7; 7 bases are shared with TRBD1. This CDR3 has 15 residues. The V gene's germline CDR1 is MNHEY and CDR2 SMNVEV (reference sequence). V shed 5 bases and J 0 bases; nucleotides not matched to a gene: 7. CDR3 residues: CASSRDWDSSYEQYF. The CDR3 nucleotides are TGTGCCAGCAGTCGGGATTGGGACAGCTCCTACGAGCAGTACTTC.

This clone was observed a handful of times. The DNA of the CDR3 is TGTGCCAGCAGCTTCAGGACAGGGTCCTACAATGAGCAGTTCTTC. Its protein is CASSFRTGSYNEQFF. V usage is TRBV5-4 and J usage is TRBJ2-1; the match to TRBD1 covers 8 bases. Germline CDR1 SGHNT, CDR2 YYREEE (reference sequence). V was pared by 2 bases and J by 1 base, with 2 bases of the junction left unmatched. CDR3 length equals 15 residues. The full variable domain, its missing parts supplied by reference TRBV5-4 and TRBJ2-1, is ETGVTQSPTHLIKTRGQQVTLRCSSQSGHNTVSWYQQALGQGPQFIFQYYREEENGRGNFPPRFSGLQFPNYSSELNVNALELDDSALYLCASSFRTGSYNEQFFGPGTRLTVL.

The chain uses TRBV18 and TRBJ2-2; TRBD2 agrees at 7 bases. V trimming: 3 bases; J trimming: 7 bases; junction bases outside the gene matches: 2. Germline CDR1 reads KGHSH; CDR2 reads LQKENI. The CDR3 is 13 amino acids. CDR3 residues: CASSPPGGGELFF. The CDR3 region has the DNA TGTGCCAGCTCACCTCCGGGAGGCGGGGAGCTGTTTTTT.

This clone was seen more than once but under ten times. The V call is TRBV11-2, the J call TRBJ2-1, with 11 bases lining up with TRBD2. The CDR3 runs to 17 residues. V was clipped by 1 base and J by 6 bases; unmatched bases: 8. The germline gives CDR1 SGHAT, CDR2 FQNNGV. CDR3 sequence reads: CASSLGPTSGVINEQFF. For the CDR3, the DNA is TGTGCCAGCAGCTTAGGCCCGACTAGCGGGGTTATCAATGAGCAGTTCTTC.

This clone occurred many times. The chain combines TRBV29-1 with TRBJ2-3; a possible D gene is TRBD1 (5 bases). This CDR3 is 11 amino acids long. Trimming pared 7 bases from V and 6 bases from J, leaving 11 bases between. Germline CDR1 and CDR2: SQVTM and ANQGSEA. The CDR3 DNA follows: TGCAGCGGCAGGGTGGGGGATACGCAGTATTTT. Amino acids: CSGRVGDTQYF.